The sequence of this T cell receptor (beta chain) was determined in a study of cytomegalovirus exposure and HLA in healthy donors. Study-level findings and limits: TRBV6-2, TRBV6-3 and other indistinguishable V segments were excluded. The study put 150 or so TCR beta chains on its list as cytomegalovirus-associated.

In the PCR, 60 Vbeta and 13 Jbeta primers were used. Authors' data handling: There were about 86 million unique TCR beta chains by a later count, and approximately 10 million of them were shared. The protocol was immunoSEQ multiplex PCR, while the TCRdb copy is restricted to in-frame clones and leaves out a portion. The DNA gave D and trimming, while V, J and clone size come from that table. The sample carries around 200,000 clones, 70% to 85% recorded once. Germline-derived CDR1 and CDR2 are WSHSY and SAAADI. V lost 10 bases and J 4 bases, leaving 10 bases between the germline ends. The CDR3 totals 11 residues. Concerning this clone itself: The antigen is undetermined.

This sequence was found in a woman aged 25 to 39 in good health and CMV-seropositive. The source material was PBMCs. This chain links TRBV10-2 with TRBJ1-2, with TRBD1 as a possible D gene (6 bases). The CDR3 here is CATAGAYGYTF. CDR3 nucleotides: TGCGCCACCGCGGGGGCCTATGGCTACACCTTC.